The 21 T cell receptor beta chains in this list originate from one sample, sequenced in a study of CD8+ T cells in alopecia areata (dated by TCRdb to 2016 to 2018). The library was prepared using the immunoSEQ multiplex PCR assay. RNA was extracted from all samples and reverse transcribed into cDNA as template for TCR sequencing. Imported from immuneACCESS, the table was reduced by TCRdb to in-frame sequences with V and J called. These copies leave out some clones; in studies compared against another copy, an unresolved V gene accounts for under half, and the cause of the remainder is not known. The sample includes about 97,000 clones, with about two fifths observed a single time. Approximately 1.5% of the sample is in the top ten clones. The specimen sequenced was CD4+ T cells sorted from blood. These receptors were taken from a human donor with alopecia areata.

The chain couples TRBV7-6 to TRBJ2-1; TRBD1 is a possible D gene (5 bases). Germline-derived CDR1 and CDR2 are SGHVS and FNYEAQ. The V end was cut by 1 base, the J end by 3 bases, with 16 bases between. The CDR3 spans 17 residues. CDR3 sequence: CASSLEALTRDYNEQFF. In DNA, the CDR3 is TGTGCCAGCAGCTTAGAGGCACTAACCAGGGACTACAATGAGCAGTTCTTC.

Only a few counts were recorded for this clone. The chain links TRBV5-4 to TRBJ2-1, with 7 bases matching TRBD2. Looked up from germline, CDR1 is SGHNT and CDR2 is YYREEE (reference sequence). J lost 3 bases, V lost 1 base, and 4 bases had no gene match. This CDR3 spans 15 amino acids. This CDR3 reads CASSLPRGVYNEQFF. The CDR3 DNA is TGTGCCAGCAGCTTGCCCCGGGGGGTCTACAATGAGCAGTTCTTC.

The V call is TRBV30, the J call TRBJ1-6; a weak D match, TRBD1 (5 bases). The CDR3 extends over 13 amino acids. V was pared by 7 bases and J by 6 bases, with 13 bases between. CDR1 and CDR2 (germline): GTSNPN, SVGIG (reference sequence). The CDR3 bases are TGTGCCTCACCGGGGGGTATTAATTCACCCCTCCACTTT. This encodes CASPGGINSPLHF. The whole variable domain, remainder taken from reference TRBV30 and TRBJ1-6, is SQTIHQWPATLVQPVGSPLSLECTVEGTSNPNLYWYRQAAGRGLQLLFYSVGIGQISSEVPQNLSASRPQDRQFILSSKKLLLSDSGFYLCASPGGINSPLHFGNGTRLTVT.

This clone was detected only a few times. The gene calls are TRBV7-2 and TRBJ1-5; possibly TRBD1 for D (6 bases). This CDR3 spans 15 amino acids. Trimming left V 3 bases short and J 2 bases short, with 11 bases between. Looked up from germline, CDR1 is SGHTA and CDR2 is FQGNSA. The CDR3 nucleotides are TGTGCCAGCAGCTTGGTGGACAGCGGCAATCAGCCCCAGCATTTT. It codes for CASSLVDSGNQPQHF.

The rearrangement uses TRBV5-4 and TRBJ1-2; D not certain. The germline CDR1 and CDR2 sequences are SGHNT and YYREEE (reference sequence). This CDR3 spans 15 amino acids. The V end was cut by 1 base, the J end by 7 bases, with 17 bases between. The CDR3 coding sequence is TGTGCCAGCAGCTTGAGTGGCAGACCTAGTGTTGGCTACACCTTC. Amino acid sequence: CASSLSGRPSVGYTF.

This clone was seen more than once but under ten times. The chain recombines TRBV27 with TRBJ2-4; tentatively, D is TRBD1 or TRBD2 (6 bases each). CDR3 size: 16 residues. Trimming stripped 3 bases from V and 1 base from J, with 13 bases between. Germline values: CDR1 MNHEY, CDR2 SMNVEV (reference sequence). CDR3 DNA sequence: TGTGCCAGCAGTTTTTGGGGGGCTGGGGCCAAAAACATTCAGTACTTC. This codes for CASSFWGAGAKNIQYF.

The V gene is TRBV30, the J gene TRBJ1-1, with 11 nucleotides matching TRBD1. V trimming: 3 bases; J trimming: 6 bases; junction bases outside the gene matches: 3. The CDR3 is 13 amino acids. Looked up from germline, CDR1 is GTSNPN and CDR2 is SVGIG (reference sequence). The CDR3 protein is CAWRKGQGAEAFF. In DNA form, the CDR3 reads TGTGCCTGGAGGAAGGGACAGGGGGCTGAAGCTTTCTTT.

This clone was found once. This sequence joins TRBV15 and TRBJ1-6; D is uncertain. This CDR3 has 18 amino acids. Deletions cut 1 base from V and 0 bases from J, with 13 bases between. Germline CDR1 LNHNV, CDR2 YYDKDF (reference sequence). Here the CDR3 DNA reads TGTGCCACCAGCAGAGTTCGTTTGCAAAGCTCCTATAATTCACCCCTCCACTTT. Protein: CATSRVRLQSSYNSPLHF. Full variable domain (rest looked up from reference TRBV15 and TRBJ1-6): DAMVIQNPRYQVTQFGKPVTLSCSQTLNHNVMYWYQQKSSQAPKLLFHYYDKDFNNEADTPDNFQSRRPNTSFCFLDIRSPGLGDTAMYLCATSRVRLQSSYNSPLHFGNGTRLTVT.

The chain employs TRBV6-6 and TRBJ2-7, with TRBD2 matching over 11 bases. The CDR3 runs to 16 residues. The ends lost 3 bases at V and 1 base at J; junction bases unmatched: 5. CDR1 is MNHNY and CDR2 is SVGAGI in the germline V gene (reference sequence). This chain's CDR3 is CASSYPASGGSYEQYF. CDR3 in DNA: TGTGCCAGCAGTTATCCGGCTAGCGGGGGGTCCTACGAGCAGTACTTC.

This clone was detected only a few times. This chain connects TRBV10-3 to TRBJ2-5; maybe TRBD2 (5 bases). Germline CDR1 ENHRY, CDR2 SYGVKD. V gave up 9 bases and J gave up 3 bases, with 11 bases separating them. There are 12 residues in the CDR3. The CDR3 is CAISDGKETQYF. In DNA form, the CDR3 reads TGTGCCATTTCGGACGGGAAAGAGACCCAGTACTTC.

The rearrangement joins TRBV2 to TRBJ1-1; maybe TRBD1 (5 bases). The V end lost 4 bases, the J end lost 9 bases, and 15 bases lay between the germline ends. The CDR3 loop spans 13 amino acids. Germline assignment: CDR1 SNHLY and CDR2 FYNNEI. As DNA, the CDR3 is TGTGCCAGCAGTGTTGGGGACGTTTCCCAAGCTTTCTTT. Translating gives CASSVGDVSQAFF.

The rearrangement uses TRBV2 and TRBJ2-7, with 10 positions matching TRBD1. Germline assignment: CDR1 SNHLY and CDR2 FYNNEI. The CDR3 totals 14 residues. V dropped 7 bases and J dropped 4; count of bases not matched to a gene: 7. This chain's CDR3 is CASKRTGGSYEQYF. As DNA, the CDR3 is TGTGCCAGCAAGAGGACAGGGGGTTCGTACGAGCAGTACTTC.

This clone has just a few counts. CDR3 sequence (DNA): TGTGCCAGCAGCTTAACTATTACTAGCACAGATACGCAGTATTTT. It yields the protein CASSLTITSTDTQYF. The chain links TRBV7-2 to TRBJ2-3; no clear D gene. The ends were cut back, 2 bases at V and 0 bases at J, with 9 bases in the middle. Germline values: CDR1 SGHTA, CDR2 FQGNSA. CDR3 length equals 15 residues. Using reference TRBV7-2 and TRBJ2-3 for the parts outside the CDR3, the full variable domain is GAGVSQSPSNKVTEKGKDVELRCDPISGHTALYWYRQSLGQGLEFLIYFQGNSAPDKSGLPSDRFSAERTGGSVSTLTIQRTQQEDSAVYLCASSLTITSTDTQYFGPGTRLTVL.

This clone occurred a few times. Additional DNA sequences in this sample encode the identical CDR3. The genes are TRBV19 and TRBJ2-3; D remains ambiguous. The CDR3 spans 14 residues. Germline V gene lookup returns CDR1 LNHDA and CDR2 SQIVND (reference sequence). V was cut by 3 bases and J by 0 bases, with 7 bases left in between. The CDR3 DNA sequence: TGTGCCAGTAGTATCCAAGGAAGCACAGATACGCAGTATTTT. Protein sequence: CASSIQGSTDTQYF.

This chain links TRBV6-5 with TRBJ2-7; 14 bases are shared with TRBD2. There are 14 residues in the CDR3. Germline loops: CDR1 MNHEY, CDR2 SVGAGI. Trimming took 7 bases from V and 5 from J; bases not matched to a gene: 4. The DNA of the CDR3 is TGTGCCAGCAAATGGGGACTAGCGGGAGACGAGCAGTACTTC. This gives the protein CASKWGLAGDEQYF.

The chain recombines TRBV30 with TRBJ2-5; a possible D gene is TRBD1 (6 bases). The CDR3 spans 13 residues. Trimming left V 2 bases short and J 2 bases short, with 9 bases between. Per the germline V gene, CDR1 is GTSNPN and CDR2 is SVGIG (reference sequence). CDR3 amino acids: CAWSRGGQETQYF. CDR3 sequence (DNA): TGTGCCTGGAGTAGAGGGGGTCAAGAGACCCAGTACTTC.

The chain employs TRBV2 and TRBJ1-2; 8 bases agree with TRBD1. V lost 3 bases to trimming and J lost 4 bases; unmatched junction nucleotides: 4. The CDR3 is made up of 14 amino acids. Germline CDR1 SNHLY, CDR2 FYNNEI. CDR3 in amino acids: CASSDPGQVYGYTF. As DNA, the CDR3 is TGTGCCAGCAGTGACCCGGGACAGGTCTATGGCTACACCTTC.

This clone was seen only a few times. The V call is TRBV29-1, the J call TRBJ1-4, with D uncertain. CDR1 SQVTM and CDR2 ANQGSEA come from the germline V gene. The V end lost 3 bases, the J end lost 8 bases, and 7 bases lay between the germline ends. CDR3 size: 11 residues. CDR3 DNA sequence: TGCAGCGTTGACGAGTTCGAAAAACTGTTTTTT. Translating it yields CSVDEFEKLFF.

This clone was observed a few times. The rearrangement links TRBV30 to TRBJ2-7; 13 nucleotides agree with TRBD2. The length of the CDR3 is 15 residues. The germline CDR1 and CDR2 sequences are GTSNPN and SVGIG (reference sequence). The J segment lost 1 base and the V segment lost 5 bases, leaving 5 bases of the junction unmatched. The CDR3 loop is CAWDWGLAGSYEQYF. The CDR3 DNA reads as TGTGCCTGGGATTGGGGACTAGCGGGATCCTACGAGCAGTACTTC.

This clone was seen just once. The rearrangement uses TRBV6-6 and TRBJ2-5, with 10 bases fitting TRBD1. V shed 6 bases and J 3 bases; nucleotides not matched to a gene: 1. Germline CDR1 is MNHNY and CDR2 is SVGAGI (reference sequence). The CDR3 is made up of 13 amino acids. CDR3 DNA: TGTGCCAGCAGGACAGGGGGCGAAGAGACCCAGTACTTC. Translated, it gives CASRTGGEETQYF.

This clone was found a few times. This sequence joins TRBV5-4 and TRBJ2-3; no firm D call. This CDR3 region has 14 residues. V gave up 6 bases and J gave up 2 bases, with 13 bases separating them. The germline V gene encodes CDR1 SGHNT and CDR2 YYREEE (reference sequence). For the CDR3, the DNA is TGTGCCAGCACCTACAATTCCAACACAGATACGCAGTATTTT. It yields the protein CASTYNSNTDTQYF.